This T cell receptor beta chain was obtained from a study of CD8 T cells in Susac syndrome. An input of about 0.5 to 1 ug of RNA was subjected to reverse transcription using random hexamers. Amplification of TCR beta CDR3 was carried out by immunoSEQ multiplex PCR, which covered 54 Vbeta and 13 Jbeta segments. TCRdb used MiXCR to reprocess the immunoSEQ multiplex PCR reads, holding one entry per CDR3 protein. The data contain around 200,000 distinct CDR3 sequences, 90% to 97% of them seen just once; the ten biggest clones take up approximately 0.098%. This clonotype was observed a single time. The CDR3 totals 15 residues. From germline, CDR1 is LNHNV and CDR2 YYDKDF (reference sequence). The trim removed 3 bases at V and 5 bases at J, leaving 7 bases unmatched.

The receptor's source is a human donor with Susac syndrome. V and J are TRBV15 and TRBJ2-7; the match to TRBD1 covers 10 bases. Sequencing was carried out using CD4+ T cells from PBMCs. The DNA of the CDR3 is TGTGCCACCAGCAGGGGGGACAGGGGCGAGGACGAGCAGTACTTC. Its translation: CATSRGDRGEDEQYF.